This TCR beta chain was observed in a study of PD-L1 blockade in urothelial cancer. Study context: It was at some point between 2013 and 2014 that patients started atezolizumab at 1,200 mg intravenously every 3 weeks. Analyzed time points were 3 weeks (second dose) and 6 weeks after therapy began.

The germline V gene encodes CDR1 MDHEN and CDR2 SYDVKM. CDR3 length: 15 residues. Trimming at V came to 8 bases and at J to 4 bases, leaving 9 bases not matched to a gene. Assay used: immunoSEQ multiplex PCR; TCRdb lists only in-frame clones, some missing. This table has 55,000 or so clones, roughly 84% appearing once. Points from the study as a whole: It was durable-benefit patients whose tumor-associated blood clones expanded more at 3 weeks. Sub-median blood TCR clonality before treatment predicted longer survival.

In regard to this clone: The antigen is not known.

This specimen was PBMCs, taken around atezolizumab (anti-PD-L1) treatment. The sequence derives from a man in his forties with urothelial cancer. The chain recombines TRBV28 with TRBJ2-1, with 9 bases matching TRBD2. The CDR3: CASQEALAGYNEQFF. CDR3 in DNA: TGTGCCAGCCAAGAGGCACTAGCGGGTTACAATGAGCAGTTCTTC.